A selection of T cell receptor beta chains follows, all from one sample in a study of T cell responses to AZD1222 COVID-19 vaccine. Clones were read by immunoSEQ multiplex PCR, and TCRdb kept only the in-frame ones, dropping some. The top ten hold less than 6.5% of the sample, which has 150,000 or so clones, 88% seen once. This material consisted of peripheral blood, taken on day 0 of AZD1222 vaccination. These receptors came from an adult in good health. Each CDR3 is given with its conserved first and last residue. The D gene is left open where the match is weak. Only part of the rows carry a size: once, few, many, or a class if the clone is expanded.

j_call d_call clone_size cdr3_length v_call cdr3_aa cdr3_nt
TRBJ1-1 TRBD1 - 14 TRBV28 CASSGQGFFTEAFF TGTGCCAGCAGTGGACAGGGTTTTTTCACTGAAGCTTTCTTT
TRBJ1-1 - - 11 TRBV28 CASIASGEAFF TGTGCCAGCATAGCCTCCGGAGAAGCTTTCTTT
TRBJ1-5 - - 15 TRBV28 CASSFIGVGNQPQHF TGTGCCAGCAGTTTCATAGGGGTCGGCAATCAGCCCCAGCATTTT
TRBJ1-1 - - 14 TRBV18 CASSPSRVGTEAFF TGTGCCAGCTCACCATCCCGGGTTGGCACTGAAGCTTTCTTT
TRBJ1-6 TRBD1 - 14 TRBV5-6 CASSLDRGGSPLHF TGTGCCAGCAGCCTTGACAGGGGCGGCTCACCCCTCCACTTT
TRBJ1-5 - once 13 TRBV6-5 CASSYQRGQPQHF TGTGCCAGCAGTTATCAACGTGGTCAGCCCCAGCATTTT
TRBJ2-7 TRBD2 few 16 TRBV6-5 CASSYSTSGGPYEQYF TGTGCCAGCAGTTACTCGACTAGCGGGGGACCCTACGAGCAGTACTTC
TRBJ2-5 - - 13 TRBV7-2 CASSFFVQETQYF TGTGCCAGCAGCTTTTTTGTTCAAGAGACCCAGTACTTC
TRBJ1-2 - - 14 TRBV6-2/TRBV6-3 CASSYDSFNYGYTF TGTGCCAGCAGTTACGACAGTTTTAACTATGGCTACACCTTC
TRBJ2-7 - - 15 TRBV7-3 CASSSGPPGGYEQYF TGTGCCAGCAGCTCCGGACCCCCCGGTGGCTACGAGCAGTACTTC
TRBJ1-2 TRBD1 - 17 TRBV3-1/TRBV3-2 CASSQDGMGQVSYGYTF TGTGCCAGCAGCCAAGATGGCATGGGACAGGTTTCCTATGGCTACACCTTC
TRBJ2-1 - - 16 TRBV2 CASSEARSRAYNEQFF TGTGCCAGCAGTGAAGCCAGGTCGAGGGCCTACAATGAGCAGTTCTTC
TRBJ2-7 - - 13 TRBV5-1 CASSLLGPYEQYF TGCGCCAGCAGCTTGCTGGGTCCCTACGAGCAGTACTTC
TRBJ1-4 - - 14 TRBV9 CASSVAAANEKLFF TGTGCCAGCAGCGTAGCGGCAGCTAATGAAAAACTGTTTTTT
TRBJ2-1 - few 11 TRBV20-1 CSAIIRAEQFF TGCAGTGCTATTATAAGAGCGGAGCAGTTCTTC
TRBJ1-5 - - 14 TRBV30 CAWSVGGYNQPQHF TGTGCCTGGAGTGTTGGTGGATACAATCAGCCCCAGCATTTT
TRBJ2-2 - - 15 TRBV7-3 CASSATLGSTGELFF TGTGCCAGCAGCGCGACACTGGGCTCCACCGGGGAGCTGTTTTTT
TRBJ2-3 - once 12 TRBV5-4 CASSPGTDTQYF TGTGCCAGCAGCCCTGGGACAGATACGCAGTATTTT
TRBJ2-5 - once 16 TRBV24-1 CATSQNSEGMEETQYF TGTGCCACCAGTCAAAATTCCGAGGGAATGGAAGAGACCCAGTACTTC
TRBJ1-4 - - 13 TRBV6-5 CASRPGLNEKLFF TGTGCCAGCAGACCCGGCCTAAATGAAAAACTGTTTTTT
TRBJ2-2 - few 13 TRBV24-1 CATISSNTGELFF TGTGCCACCATCTCTTCGAACACCGGGGAGCTGTTTTTT
TRBJ2-1 - - 12 TRBV7-2 CASSGQYNEQFF TGTGCCAGCAGCGGCCAATACAATGAGCAGTTCTTC
TRBJ1-1 TRBD1 - 13 TRBV10-2 CASSRDRNTEAFF TGCGCCAGCAGCCGGGACAGAAACACTGAAGCTTTCTTT
TRBJ1-4 TRBD1 - 15 TRBV18 CASSPAGQVFRKLFF TGTGCCAGCTCACCAGCCGGACAGGTGTTCAGGAAACTGTTTTTT
TRBJ1-5 TRBD1 - 14 TRBV5-6 CASSFGQASQPQHF TGTGCCAGCAGCTTTGGACAGGCCAGTCAGCCCCAGCATTTT
TRBJ1-1 TRBD1 - 11 TRBV29-1 CSVNRGTEAFF TGCAGCGTTAACAGGGGGACTGAAGCTTTCTTT
TRBJ2-5 TRBD2 - 14 TRBV4-3 CASSQGLAGETQYF TGCGCCAGCAGCCAGGGACTAGCGGGAGAGACCCAGTACTTC
TRBJ1-2 - few 14 TRBV10-3 CATFTGPTTGRYTF TGTGCCACATTCACCGGACCTACCACGGGACGCTACACCTTC
TRBJ1-4 TRBD1 - 15 TRBV6-5 CASSKNRGSNEKLFF TGTGCCAGCAGTAAGAACAGGGGTTCTAATGAAAAACTGTTTTTT
TRBJ2-3 - - 19 TRBV4-2 CASSQDYRTFGQALDTQYF TGTGCCAGCAGCCAAGATTATCGGACATTCGGGCAGGCCTTAGATACGCAGTATTTT
TRBJ1-4 - - 16 TRBV7-8 CASSLVGLGRIEKLFF TGTGCCAGCAGCTTAGTGGGACTCGGACGGATCGAAAAACTGTTTTTT
TRBJ1-6 TRBD1 - 14 TRBV27 CASSMTGGNSPLHF TGTGCCAGCAGCATGACAGGGGGGAATTCACCCCTCCACTTT
TRBJ1-1 - once 13 TRBV14 CASSQGMNTEAFF TGTGCCAGCAGCCAGGGTATGAACACTGAAGCTTTCTTT
TRBJ2-1 TRBD1 - 15 TRBV13 CASSLEGQGRNEQFF TGTGCCAGCAGCTTGGAGGGACAGGGGAGGAATGAGCAGTTCTTC
TRBJ2-7 - - 15 TRBV3-1/TRBV3-2 CASSQGGAADYEQYF TGTGCCAGCAGCCAAGGTGGGGCAGCGGACTACGAGCAGTACTTC
TRBJ1-1 - - 13 TRBV2 CATREEVNTEAFF TGTGCCACCCGCGAGGAGGTGAACACTGAAGCTTTCTTT
TRBJ1-4 TRBD1 few 16 TRBV5-1 CASSLAVQGAGEKLFF TGCGCCAGCAGCTTGGCGGTACAGGGGGCTGGTGAAAAACTGTTTTTT
TRBJ1-1 - - 14 TRBV30 CAWSVQESQGEAFF TGTGCCTGGAGTGTACAAGAGTCGCAGGGGGAAGCTTTCTTT
TRBJ2-3 TRBD1 - 15 TRBV19 CASSSTGASTDTQYF TGTGCCAGTAGTAGTACAGGGGCTAGCACAGATACGCAGTATTTT
TRBJ1-2 - once 15 TRBV6-5 CASSYSTIGPNGYTF TGTGCCAGCAGTTACTCGACCATAGGTCCGAATGGCTACACCTTC
TRBJ1-1 - - 11 TRBV30 CAWQGGTEAFF TGTGCCTGGCAAGGAGGAACTGAAGCTTTCTTT
TRBJ1-5 - - 15 TRBV7-2 CASSPGKNRNQPQHF TGTGCCAGCAGCCCAGGGAAAAACCGCAATCAGCCCCAGCATTTT
TRBJ1-1 TRBD1 - 15 TRBV7-9 CASSSLDRGVTEAFF TGTGCCAGCAGTTCCCTGGACAGGGGAGTCACTGAAGCTTTCTTT